This entry lists 26 T cell receptor beta chains sequenced from one sample in a study of blood T cells in healthy people across ages. Together with a sample-barcoded 5' primer, a J-beta primer mix was included in a second PCR lasting roughly 6 to 12 cycles. TCRdb passed the 5' RACE reads through MiXCR, listing each CDR3 protein once. The sample records more than 700,000 distinct CDR3 sequences, about 53% being singletons. The sequenced sample was blood. Every receptor here comes from a man aged 80 or over in good health.

The count of this clonotype is one. The rearrangement joins TRBV12-1 to TRBJ2-3; TRBD2 is taken as the D call from the table, unchecked against the DNA. TRBV12-1 has pseudogene status. This CDR3 region has 18 residues. In nucleotides, the CDR3 is TGTGCCAGCAGCTTTAGACTAGCGGGAGGTGCTTGGCACAGATACGCGTATTTT. Translating it yields CASSFRLAGGAWHRYAYF.

The chain couples TRBV3-1 to TRBJ2-1, with D tentatively TRBD1 (6 bases). CDR3 length: 14 amino acids. CDR1 is LGHDT, CDR2 YNNKEL, per germline (reference sequence). V was shortened by 5 bases and J by 5 bases, with 13 bases between the two germline ends. The CDR3 reads CASSSGTNHNEQFF. The CDR3 region has the DNA TGTGCCAGCAGCTCCGGGACAAATCACAATGAGCAGTTCTTC.

J is TRBJ2-5 and V is TRBV10-3, with D maybe TRBD2 (6 bases). The length of the CDR3 is 19 residues. V was shortened by 1 base and J by 11 bases, with 32 bases between the two germline ends. Germline lookup yields CDR1 ENHRY and CDR2 SYGVKD. CDR3 amino acids: CAISEFRIAGGELDNEQYF. The CDR3 coding sequence is TGTGCCATCAGTGAGTTCAGAATCGCTGGCGGGGAACTAGACAATGAGCAGTACTTC.

This clonotype came up a few times. J is TRBJ2-1 and V is TRBV5-1; TRBD1 is a possible D gene (6 bases). The CDR3 has 12 amino acids. CDR1 is SGHRS, CDR2 YFSETQ, per germline. Trimming shortened V by 3 bases and J by 14 bases, and 15 bases separated the two germline ends. The CDR3 sequence: CASSWSGALEFF. CDR3 nucleotides: TGCGCCAGCAGCTGGTCAGGGGCTCTGGAGTTCTTC.

Many counts were recorded for this clonotype. The chain links TRBV7-9 to TRBJ2-1; 10 bases match TRBD2. Germline V gene lookup returns CDR1 SEHNR and CDR2 FQNEAQ (reference sequence). The trim removed 4 bases at V and 2 bases at J, leaving 5 bases unmatched. The CDR3 has 16 residues. The CDR3 bases are TGTGCCAGCAGCTCTTTCACTAGCGGGACCTACAATGAGCAGTTCTTC. It translates to CASSSFTSGTYNEQFF.

This clonotype came up many times. The genes are TRBV10-3 and TRBJ2-5; 9 bases agree with TRBD2. The germline CDR1 and CDR2 sequences are ENHRY and SYGVKD. The CDR3 runs to 15 residues. Trimming removed 3 bases from V and 2 bases from J; junction bases left unmatched: 4. The CDR3 sequence: CAISDPTSGQETQYF. The DNA of the CDR3 is TGTGCCATCAGTGACCCGACTAGCGGACAAGAGACCCAGTACTTC.

The J gene is TRBJ1-1, the V gene TRBV20-1; maybe TRBD1 (6 bases). CDR1 and CDR2 (germline): DFQATT, SNEGSKA (reference sequence). This CDR3 has 16 amino acids. V gave up 0 bases and J gave up 0 bases, with 14 bases separating them. The CDR3 sequence is CSARDPGRGLNTEAFF. DNA for the CDR3: TGCAGTGCTAGAGATCCAGGCAGGGGCCTGAACACTGAAGCTTTCTTT.

This clonotype occurred a few times. The rearrangement uses TRBV20-1 and TRBJ2-5; TRBD2 agrees at 11 bases. Germline V gene sequence: CDR1 DFQATT, CDR2 SNEGSKA (reference sequence). This CDR3 region has 16 residues. Trimming cost V 6 bases and J 11 bases; bases outside gene matches: 20. The CDR3 here is CSAATASGRQLREQYF. The CDR3, as DNA: TGCAGTGCGGCAACGGCTAGCGGGAGGCAGCTGAGGGAGCAGTACTTC.

The rearrangement joins TRBV27 to TRBJ1-5; D might be TRBD1 (6 bases). CDR3 length: 17 residues. Germline loops: CDR1 MNHEY, CDR2 SMNVEV (reference sequence). V shed 5 bases and J shed 5 bases, with 22 bases lying between them. CDR3 sequence (DNA): TGTGCCAGCAGTCCGAGGGGGGCGCGGATTAGGGATCAGCCCCAGCATTTT. As protein: CASSPRGARIRDQPQHF.

This chain connects TRBV6-6 to TRBJ1-2; weak D call: TRBD1 (5 bases). Trimming took 7 bases from V and 0 from J, leaving 21 bases between them. The CDR3 is made up of 17 amino acids. Germline V gives CDR1 MNHNY, CDR2 SVGAGI (reference sequence). DNA for the CDR3: TGTGCCAGCATTGCCTCCAGGACATGGGCAGCTAACTATGGCTACACCTTC. Translated: CASIASRTWAANYGYTF.

As regards this clonotype: One junction end does not reproduce the germline sequence, and a read error may be involved. The V and J genes are TRBV10-3 and TRBJ2-3, with TRBD2 matching over 7 bases. Germline lookup yields CDR1 ENHRY and CDR2 SYGVKD. CDR3 length equals 15 residues. The CDR3 here is CAISDNGRAPDTRYF. DNA of the CDR3: TGTGCCATCAGTGATAATGGGAGGGCCCCAGATACGCGGTATTTT.

This chain links TRBV24-1 with TRBJ2-7, with 9 bases aligning to TRBD1. The J call is in doubt because the DNA end fits TRBJ2-4 better. The CDR3 is 16 amino acids. The germline V gene encodes CDR1 KGHDR and CDR2 SFDVKD. Written as DNA, the CDR3 is TGTGCCACCAGTGATACGGGGACAGGGCAGCAGGACATTCAGTACTTC. Amino acids: CATSDTGTGQQDIQYF.

In DNA form, the CDR3 reads TGCAGTGCTGTTGGACTAGCGGGAGAGGGCAATGAGCAGTTCTTC. Its translation is CSAVGLAGEGNEQFF. The chain is built from TRBV20-1 and TRBJ2-1; the match to TRBD2 covers 13 bases. With 5 bases clipped from V and 6 bases from J, the junction kept 7 bases outside the gene matches. The CDR3 has 15 amino acids. The V gene's germline CDR1 is DFQATT and CDR2 SNEGSKA (reference sequence).

The V and J genes are TRBV29-1 and TRBJ1-2; D call uncertain. The CDR3 sequence is 14 residues long. Trimming took off 3 bases at V and 4 bases at J, with 15 bases between the two ends. The germline V gene has CDR1 SQVTM and CDR2 ANQGSEA. This chain's CDR3 is CSVEAPASGYGYTF. CDR3 bases: TGCAGCGTTGAGGCGCCCGCTTCGGGCTATGGCTACACCTTC. Full variable domain (rest looked up from reference TRBV29-1 and TRBJ1-2): SAVISQKPSRDICQRGTSLTIQCQVDSQVTMMFWYRQQPGQSLTLIATANQGSEATYESGFVIDKFPISRPNLTFSTLTVSNMSPEDSSIYLCSVEAPASGYGYTFGSGTRLTVV.

This clonotype came up once. This chain joins TRBV15 and TRBJ2-5, with TRBD2 as a possible D gene (6 bases). Per germline, CDR1 LNHNV and CDR2 YYDKDF (reference sequence). This CDR3 is 16 amino acids long. V gave up 0 bases and J gave up 11 bases, with 22 bases separating them. The CDR3 is CATSRDTGVTSNEQYF. CDR3 nucleotide sequence: TGTGCCACCAGCAGAGATACGGGAGTCACATCCAATGAGCAGTACTTC.

To note about this clonotype: Sequence at one end of the junction differs from germline and may be a read error. V usage is TRBV12-3 or TRBV12-4 and J usage is TRBJ2-1; D gene ambiguous. This CDR3 region has 14 residues. The CDR3 nucleotides are TGTGCCAGCCGTTTTAGTGTAAGTTACAATGAGCAGTTCTTC. This gives the protein CASRFSVSYNEQFF.

The rearrangement uses TRBV12-3 or TRBV12-4 and TRBJ1-2; D gene ambiguous. Trimming took off 6 bases at V and 8 bases at J, with 13 bases between the two ends. This CDR3 contains 12 residues. The CDR3 DNA is TGTGCCAGCAGCCCCGAAGCGGCCGGCTACACCTTC. Translating gives CASSPEAAGYTF.

The V gene is TRBV2, the J gene TRBJ2-4, with TRBD2 matching 7 bases. There are 16 residues in the CDR3. After removal of 3 bases from V and 0 bases from J, the junction contained 5 bases not matched to a gene. Per the germline V gene, CDR1 is SNHLY and CDR2 is FYNNEI. The CDR3 region is CASSEALAVAKNIQYF. CDR3 nucleotide sequence: TGTGCCAGCAGTGAGGCCCTAGCGGTAGCCAAAAACATTCAGTACTTC.

This clonotype has a handful of counts. The gene calls are TRBV27 and TRBJ2-3; D might be TRBD1 or TRBD2, each matching 5 bases. Trimming took 3 bases from V and 3 from J, leaving 10 bases between them. This CDR3 spans 14 amino acids. CDR1 is MNHEY and CDR2 is SMNVEV in the germline V gene (reference sequence). The CDR3 loop reads CASSFVGRTDTQYF. The CDR3 bases are TGTGCCAGCAGTTTTGTGGGACGAACAGATACGCAGTATTTT.

The chain has TRBV2 and TRBJ2-4; D uncertain. Germline V gives CDR1 SNHLY, CDR2 FYNNEI. The CDR3 extends over 15 amino acids. Deletions cut 3 bases from V and 0 bases from J, with 9 bases between. The CDR3 reads CASSELDLAKNIQYF. In DNA form, the CDR3 reads TGTGCCAGCAGTGAGCTAGACTTAGCCAAAAACATTCAGTACTTC.

This chain links TRBV11-1 with TRBJ2-7; no clear D. Looked up from germline, CDR1 is SGHAT and CDR2 is FQDESV (reference sequence). This CDR3 is 15 amino acids long. V was clipped by 6 bases and J by 0 bases, with 15 bases between them. CDR3 protein: CASRPRATISYEQYF. The CDR3 DNA is TGTGCCAGCAGGCCTAGGGCTACCATCTCCTACGAGCAGTACTTC.

This sequence joins TRBV11-2 and TRBJ2-7; tentative D call: TRBD2 (5 bases). The CDR3 is 14 amino acids. Looked up from germline, CDR1 is SGHAT and CDR2 is FQNNGV. Trimming took 1 base from V and 2 from J, leaving 9 bases between them. This CDR3 is CASSLGRVTYEQYF. The CDR3 DNA follows: TGTGCCAGCAGCTTAGGGCGGGTTACCTACGAGCAGTACTTC. Full variable domain (outside the CDR3, taken from reference TRBV11-2 and TRBJ2-7): EAGVAQSPRYKIIEKRQSVAFWCNPISGHATLYWYQQILGQGPKLLIQFQNNGVVDDSQLPKDRFSAERLKGVDSTLKIQPAKLEDSAVYLCASSLGRVTYEQYFGPGTRLTVT.

The chain is built from TRBV20-1 and TRBJ1-1, with TRBD1 matching over 8 bases. Germline V gene sequence: CDR1 DFQATT, CDR2 SNEGSKA (reference sequence). V shed 2 bases and J 4 bases; nucleotides not matched to a gene: 6. The CDR3 sequence is 14 residues long. The CDR3 reads CSARITGGRTEAFF. In DNA form, the CDR3 reads TGCAGTGCTAGAATAACAGGGGGACGCACTGAAGCTTTCTTT.

This rearrangement joins TRBV2 to TRBJ2-4; tentative D call: TRBD1 (5 bases). The CDR3 runs to 15 residues. Germline assignment: CDR1 SNHLY and CDR2 FYNNEI. The ends were cut back, 1 base at V and 8 bases at J, with 15 bases in the middle. CDR3 residues: CASSEEQGPLDIQYF. In nucleotides, the CDR3 is TGTGCCAGCAGTGAAGAGCAGGGCCCTCTGGACATTCAGTACTTC.

This chain uses TRBV20-1 with TRBJ2-7; 8 bases map to TRBD2. Per the germline V gene, CDR1 is DFQATT and CDR2 is SNEGSKA (reference sequence). The V segment lost 6 bases and the J segment 5 bases; nucleotides outside the gene matches: 9. This CDR3 is built from 13 residues. The CDR3 spells CSAPAGARDEQYF. DNA for the CDR3: TGCAGTGCCCCAGCGGGAGCTAGAGACGAGCAGTACTTC.

This clonotype was counted between two and nine times. The chain joins TRBV25-1 to TRBJ1-4; possibly TRBD1 for D (5 bases). The CDR3 has 14 amino acids. Looked up from germline, CDR1 is MGHDK and CDR2 is SYGVNS. Trimming took 0 bases from V and 7 from J, leaving 9 bases between them. The CDR3 region has the DNA TGTGCCAGCAGTGAATATTCGGGGGTTGAAAAACTGTTTTTT. Translating it yields CASSEYSGVEKLFF.